This T cell receptor (beta chain) was observed in a study of patients and donors after allogeneic stem cell transplantation (dated by TCRdb to the early 2020s). Library preparation used RT-PCR. For sequencing, a NextSeq 550 was employed. The public reads were reanalyzed by TCRdb: fastp trimming at Q25, MiXCR alignment, in-frame beta chains only. Identical CDR3 protein sequences are pooled into one entry, listed with their most common genes and DNA. This sample comprises approximately 220,000 distinct CDR3 sequences, around 40% of them detected only once. The ten largest account for about 9.9% of the sample. Notes on this clonotype: Its specific antigen is unknown. No base quality values were provided; no much bigger clone lies one nucleotide off.

Reading from cysteine to phenylalanine, the CDR3 counts 14 amino acids. Only the CDR3 portion is preserved as DNA: 42 bases, with reading frame beginning at the first base. Reading the germline V gene (reference sequence) gives CDR1 SEHNR and CDR2 FQNEAQ. V is pared back by 7 bases and J by 4 bases, with 13 bases lying between the germline termini. The receptor comes from a human donor who was either an allogeneic HSCT recipient or a stem cell or donor lymphocyte infusion donor (not recorded which). It is not recorded whose cells these are; they may come from a transplant donor. Input material: blood, either unsorted or a sorted T cell fraction (not recorded which). The chain joins TRBV7-9 to TRBJ1-4; matching of 5 bases hints at TRBD1 as the D gene. At the DNA level, the sequence is TGTGCCAGCACTAATAGTGGGGGTAATGAAAAACTGTTTTTT. Translated, it reads CASTNSGGNEKLFF.